Below, 18 T cell receptor beta chains from the same sample are listed, as sequenced in a study of shared T cell receptors in the human thymus. TCRdb's table, derived via immunoSEQ multiplex PCR, lists solely in-frame clones and lacks some. The sample holds approximately 580,000 clones, about 84% seen once. These data were likewise used in another study, on human thymus T cells.

The material sequenced was thymocytes. Every receptor here comes from a boy younger than two with a congenital heart defect.

V is TRBV4-3 and J is TRBJ2-1; 15 bases line up with TRBD2. V lost 2 bases and J lost 2; bases outside the gene matches: 7. Germline assignment: CDR1 LGHNA and CDR2 YSLEER. CDR3 length: 19 amino acids. In DNA, the CDR3 is TGCGCCAGCAGCCAATTATCGGGACTAGCGGGAGGAACCTACAATGAGCAGTTCTTC. Its translation: CASSQLSGLAGGTYNEQFF.

This sequence joins TRBV29-1 and TRBJ1-1; 10 bases are shared with TRBD1. Germline trimming cut 7 bases from V and 5 bases from J; bases unmatched to any gene: 7. Germline V CDR1 and CDR2: SQVTM, ANQGSEA. The CDR3 contains 13 residues. The CDR3 DNA reads as TGCAGCGCTTTGACAGGGGGCATTACTGAAGCTTTCTTT. This codes for CSALTGGITEAFF.

This chain joins TRBV4-2 and TRBJ2-7, with 11 positions matching TRBD2. Germline CDR1 reads LGHNA; CDR2 reads YNFKEQ. The CDR3 is 18 amino acids. The junction had 9 bases not matched to a gene; V was cut back by 1 base and J by 1 base. The CDR3 DNA follows: TGTGCCAGCAGCCAAGGAAGGGGACTAGCGGATAAATCCTACGAGCAGTACTTC. Translated: CASSQGRGLADKSYEQYF.

This clone has only one observation. The CDR3: CASSEQDTQYF. In DNA, the CDR3 is TGTGCCAGCAGTGAACAGGATACGCAGTATTTT. The V gene is TRBV6-1, the J gene TRBJ2-3; D is unresolved. Trimming took 2 bases from V and 6 from J, leaving 3 bases between them. Per germline, CDR1 MNHNS and CDR2 SASEGT. The CDR3 contains 11 residues.

This clone occurred once. The chain joins TRBV25-1 to TRBJ2-5, with 8 bases lining up with TRBD1. In germline, CDR1 is MGHDK, CDR2 SYGVNS. CDR3 length: 17 amino acids. Trimming removed 3 bases from V and 3 bases from J; junction bases left unmatched: 12. The CDR3 sequence: CASSDRRDRPKEETQYF. The CDR3 nucleotides read TGTGCCAGCAGTGACCGCCGGGACAGGCCTAAGGAAGAGACCCAGTACTTC.

Turning to this clone: One junction end disagrees with the germline gene, perhaps due to a read error. This sequence joins TRBV11-2 and TRBJ2-7; 9 nucleotides align to TRBD2. CDR1 is SGHAT and CDR2 is FQNNGV in the germline V gene. The length of the CDR3 is 15 residues. CDR3 protein: CASSIEASGIEKQYF. Written as DNA, the CDR3 is TGTGCCAGCAGCATAGAGGCTAGCGGGATCGAAAAGCAGTACTTC.

CDR3 nucleotides: TGTGCCAGCAGTGGGGAGGGCCGTCAAGAGACCCAGTACTTC. The encoded protein is CASSGEGRQETQYF. The genes are TRBV6-4 and TRBJ2-5, with 7 bases lining up with TRBD2. The CDR3 is 14 amino acids. Losses at the gene ends were 4 bases for V and 2 bases for J; bases not matched to a gene: 4. In germline, CDR1 is MRHNA, CDR2 SNTAGT.

The CDR3 DNA follows: TGTGCCAGCAGCTTACCCCCGGACAGGGGATCCCAAGAGACCCAGTACTTC. As protein: CASSLPPDRGSQETQYF. The V gene is TRBV7-9, the J gene TRBJ2-5, with TRBD1 identical over 9 bases. This CDR3 region has 17 residues. V gave up 2 bases and J gave up 1 base; unmatched junction bases: 8. CDR1 is SEHNR and CDR2 is FQNEAQ in the germline V gene (reference sequence).

This chain connects TRBV4-1 to TRBJ2-1, with TRBD2 matching 13 bases. This CDR3 has 16 residues. The trim removed 3 bases at V and 4 bases at J, leaving 3 bases unmatched. Per the germline V gene, CDR1 is MGHRA and CDR2 is YSYEKL. The CDR3 DNA follows: TGCGCCAGCAGCCACTTACTAGCGGGAGGGTACAATGAGCAGTTCTTC. It translates to CASSHLLAGGYNEQFF.

The chain carries TRBV29-1 and TRBJ2-5, with 10 bases lining up with TRBD2. The CDR3 extends over 13 amino acids. The ends lost 6 bases at V and 4 bases at J; junction bases unmatched: 5. Germline CDR1 SQVTM, CDR2 ANQGSEA. DNA of the CDR3: TGCAGCGTCGGAGGACTAGCGGTAGAGACCCAGTACTTC. Translating gives CSVGGLAVETQYF.

The chain uses TRBV4-1 and TRBJ2-4; D gene uncertain. This CDR3 is 18 amino acids long. Germline lookup yields CDR1 MGHRA and CDR2 YSYEKL. V was shortened by 0 bases and J by 0 bases, with 15 bases between the two germline ends. The CDR3 reads CASSQDGAGALAKNIQYF. As DNA, the CDR3 is TGCGCCAGCAGCCAAGATGGAGCTGGAGCACTAGCCAAAAACATTCAGTACTTC.

A few counts support this clone. The chain is built from TRBV19 and TRBJ2-7; TRBD1 agrees at 8 bases. The CDR3 has 13 residues. The J segment lost 5 bases and the V segment lost 5 bases, leaving 5 bases of the junction unmatched. Germline CDR1 reads LNHDA; CDR2 reads SQIVND (reference sequence). CDR3 DNA: TGTGCCAGTAGTGCGGACAGGGCGCACGAGCAGTACTTC. It translates to CASSADRAHEQYF.

This clone has a handful of counts. The V call is TRBV6-4, the J call TRBJ2-5; the match to TRBD2 covers 9 bases. The assigned J gene may be wrong: the sequence end matches TRBJ2-7 better. CDR1 MRHNA and CDR2 SNTAGT come from the germline V gene. The CDR3 totals 18 residues. Written as DNA, the CDR3 is TGTGCCAGCAACTCCCCGTGGCGGGAGGGCCGTTCGGGTCACGAGCAGTACTTC. Translation: CASNSPWREGRSGHEQYF.

This chain joins TRBV10-3 and TRBJ2-1, with D maybe TRBD2 (6 bases). This CDR3 has 17 amino acids. Germline CDR1 ENHRY, CDR2 SYGVKD. V was pared by 1 base and J by 0 bases, with 13 bases between. CDR3: CAISEFGASDSYNEQFF. CDR3 in DNA: TGTGCCATCAGTGAGTTTGGAGCTAGCGACTCCTACAATGAGCAGTTCTTC.

The chain uses TRBV4-1 and TRBJ1-1; TRBD1 might be the D (6 bases). Germline V gene data show CDR1 as MGHRA and CDR2 as YSYEKL. CDR3 size: 14 residues. The germline V and J ends were trimmed by 6 bases and 4 bases, with 15 bases remaining between them. The CDR3 nucleotides are TGCGCCAGCAGTCAACAAAGAGGGGGCACTGAAGCTTTCTTT. Translating it yields CASSQQRGGTEAFF.

The CDR3 region has the DNA TGCGCCAGCAGTCCCACCCCGGGACTAGCGTACACAGATACGCAGTATTTT. Its protein is CASSPTPGLAYTDTQYF. The chain has TRBV23-1 and TRBJ2-3; 10 bases match TRBD2. TRBV23-1 is reported as an ORF; its role is uncertain. J was trimmed by 2 bases and V by 4 bases; bases with no gene match: 9. The CDR3 consists of 17 residues.

This chain links TRBV19 with TRBJ2-2; 8 bases align to TRBD2. The CDR3 has 15 amino acids. Germline CDR1 reads LNHDA; CDR2 reads SQIVND (reference sequence). The V segment lost 7 bases and the J segment 6 bases; nucleotides outside the gene matches: 10. CDR3 residues: CASTRPGLGPGELFF. In DNA form, the CDR3 reads TGTGCCAGTACCCGACCGGGACTAGGTCCCGGGGAGCTGTTTTTT. Together with reference TRBV19 and TRBJ2-2, the CDR3 gives the full variable domain: DGGITQSPKYLFRKEGQNVTLSCEQNLNHDAMYWYRQDPGQGLRLIYYSQIVNDFQKGDIAEGYSVSREKKESFPLTVTSAQKNPTAFYLCASTRPGLGPGELFFGEGSRLTVL.

The chain uses TRBV27 and TRBJ1-2, with D unresolved. V was pared by 5 bases and J by 1 base, with 8 bases between. Germline CDR1 and CDR2: MNHEY and SMNVEV (reference sequence). This CDR3 is 13 amino acids long. This chain's CDR3 is CASSDGLNYGYTF. The CDR3 region has the DNA TGTGCCAGCAGTGATGGACTTAACTATGGCTACACCTTC.